Shown below are 7 T cell receptor beta chains from a single sample sequenced in a study of T cell changes during pregnancy in multiple sclerosis. Produced via immunoSEQ multiplex PCR; TCRdb's table is partial and in-frame only. The top ten clones hold roughly 1.4% of a sample with about 80,000 clones, just over 90% of them seen once. This specimen consisted of peripheral blood, obtained before pregnancy. The receptors originated from a female donor with multiple sclerosis, enrolled in a pregnancy study.

The rearrangement joins TRBV9 to TRBJ2-1; the match to TRBD2 covers 8 bases. CDR3 length: 15 residues. After removal of 3 bases from V and 9 bases from J, the junction contained 11 bases not matched to a gene. Germline CDR1 SGDLS, CDR2 YYNGEE. In nucleotides, the CDR3 is TGTGCCAGCAGCGGGACGGGACTAGGTGGGTCTGAGCAGTTCTTC. This codes for CASSGTGLGGSEQFF.

V gene TRBV13 combines with J gene TRBJ2-7, with TRBD1 matching 8 bases. This CDR3 contains 15 residues. Germline values: CDR1 PRHDT, CDR2 FYEKMQ (reference sequence). The V and J ends lost 5 bases and 2 bases, in that order; junction bases with no gene match: 8. The chain's CDR3 is CASSGGQGKAYEQYF. The CDR3 DNA follows: TGTGCCAGCAGCGGCGGACAGGGAAAGGCCTACGAGCAGTACTTC.

This clone was counted once. The chain joins TRBV7-9 to TRBJ1-5; D uncertain. V was clipped by 1 base and J by 9 bases, with 10 bases between them. The length of the CDR3 is 13 residues. Germline V gene lookup returns CDR1 SEHNR and CDR2 FQNEAQ (reference sequence). CDR3 bases: TGTGCCAGCAGCTTAGGGGCCTTTTGGCCCCAGCATTTT. It yields the protein CASSLGAFWPQHF.

The rearrangement joins TRBV14 to TRBJ2-7, with TRBD1 matching 9 bases. The CDR3 runs to 15 residues. CDR1 is SGHDN, CDR2 FVKESK, per germline. The J segment lost 5 bases and the V segment lost 1 base, leaving 6 bases of the junction unmatched. CDR3 residues: CASSQVSDRGHEQYF. CDR3 bases: TGTGCCAGCAGCCAAGTGTCGGACAGGGGACACGAGCAGTACTTC.

V gene TRBV5-4 combines with J gene TRBJ1-2, with D unclear. Germline CDR1 reads SGHNT; CDR2 reads YYREEE (reference sequence). Trimming took off 0 bases at V and 4 bases at J, with 13 bases between the two ends. The CDR3 consists of 15 residues. The CDR3 coding sequence is TGTGCCAGCAGCTTGGGGCGAGGGAACTCCTATGGCTACACCTTC. Its protein product is CASSLGRGNSYGYTF.

V is TRBV5-1 and J is TRBJ1-2, with 10 bases lining up with TRBD1. CDR3 length equals 15 residues. With V trimmed by 7 bases and J by 0 bases, 6 bases remained unmatched. Germline lookup yields CDR1 SGHRS and CDR2 YFSETQ. The CDR3 region is CASRDRGSANYGYTF. In nucleotides, the CDR3 is TGCGCCAGCCGGGACAGGGGATCGGCTAACTATGGCTACACCTTC. The complete variable domain, with remaining parts taken from reference TRBV5-1 and TRBJ1-2, reads KAGVTQTPRYLIKTRGQQVTLSCSPISGHRSVSWYQQTPGQGLQFLFEYFSETQRNKGNFPGRFSGRQFSNSRSEMNVSTLELGDSALYLCASRDRGSANYGYTFGSGTRLTVV.

The chain couples TRBV29-1 to TRBJ2-3; 8 bases align to TRBD1. Germline V gene lookup returns CDR1 SQVTM and CDR2 ANQGSEA. The CDR3 is 14 residues long. V trimming: 5 bases; J trimming: 3 bases; junction bases outside the gene matches: 7. DNA for the CDR3: TGCAGCGTTACAGACAGGGGATTAACAGATACGCAGTATTTT. Translation gives CSVTDRGLTDTQYF.